These 30 T cell receptor beta chains were all obtained from the same sample, sequenced in a study of blood T cells in healthy people across ages. A second about 7 to 12 cycle PCR used barcoded and J-beta primers. Via MiXCR, TCRdb re-called the 5' RACE reads, giving one row per CDR3 protein. The table shows about 1.4 million distinct CDR3 sequences, with approximately 59% occurring only once. The sample taken for sequencing was blood. Receptors originate from a man younger than 35 in good health.

The chain is built from TRBV4-3 and TRBJ2-1; either TRBD1 or TRBD2 may supply D (6 bases each). Germline loops: CDR1 LGHNA, CDR2 YSLEER. V lost 0 bases, J lost 6 bases, and 15 bases lay in between. CDR3 length: 16 residues. The CDR3 spells CASSQDTPWGANEQFF. CDR3 nucleotide sequence: TGCGCCAGCAGCCAAGACACCCCTTGGGGGGCCAATGAGCAGTTCTTC.

This chain connects TRBV4-2 to TRBJ2-7; D could derive from TRBD1 or TRBD2 (5 bases each). This CDR3 has 14 residues. Trimming shortened V by 1 base and J by 3 bases, and 10 bases separated the two germline ends. Germline V gene data show CDR1 as LGHNA and CDR2 as YNFKEQ. The DNA of the CDR3 is TGTGCCAGCAGCCAAGGAGGGGACCGCTACGAGCAGTACTTC. The encoded protein is CASSQGGDRYEQYF.

This clonotype was recorded a few times. The chain employs TRBV18 and TRBJ2-7; 8 nucleotides agree with TRBD2. CDR3 length equals 16 residues. CDR1 and CDR2 (germline): KGHSH, LQKENI. The trim removed 2 bases at V and 0 bases at J, leaving 6 bases unmatched. CDR3 nucleotides: TGTGCCAGCTCACCAAATCGGGGGGGTATCTCCTACGAGCAGTACTTC. Translated: CASSPNRGGISYEQYF.

The chain combines TRBV29-1 with TRBJ2-7; 9 bases fit TRBD1. The end of the DNA fits TRBJ2-4 better, so the J call may be wrong. This CDR3 comprises 13 residues. Germline V gene data show CDR1 as SQVTM and CDR2 as ANQGSEA. CDR3 in DNA: TGCAGCGTTCGGACAGGGGCTGGAAACATTCAGTACTTC. It translates to CSVRTGAGNIQYF.

The J gene is TRBJ2-3, the V gene TRBV7-2; tentatively, D is TRBD2 (7 bases). The V and J ends lost 5 bases and 1 base respectively, with 13 bases between them. This CDR3 has 15 residues. CDR1 is SGHTA and CDR2 is FQGNSA in the germline V gene. The chain's CDR3 is CASSARGARTDTQYF. CDR3 sequence (DNA): TGTGCCAGCAGCGCACGGGGGGCGCGCACAGATACGCAGTATTTT.

This clonotype has a handful of counts. V gene TRBV25-1 combines with J gene TRBJ2-1, with 8 positions matching TRBD2. This CDR3 contains 15 residues. Germline-derived CDR1 and CDR2 are MGHDK and SYGVNS. The V segment lost 6 bases and the J segment 6 bases; nucleotides outside the gene matches: 10. CDR3 sequence (DNA): TGTGCCAGCAGCTTCGGGACTAGAGGGTCCAATGAGCAGTTCTTC. It yields the protein CASSFGTRGSNEQFF.

This clonotype has more than one count but fewer than ten. The genes are TRBV4-1 and TRBJ1-6, with D unresolved. The CDR3 totals 13 residues. V lost 4 bases to trimming and J lost 13 bases, with 14 bases between them. Per the germline V gene, CDR1 is MGHRA and CDR2 is YSYEKL. CDR3 protein: CASSRDVIHPLHF. CDR3 DNA sequence: TGCGCCAGCAGCCGCGACGTAATTCACCCCCTCCACTTT.

The rearrangement uses TRBV5-1 and TRBJ2-2, with 7 bases aligning to TRBD2. This CDR3 spans 15 amino acids. Germline values: CDR1 SGHRS, CDR2 YFSETQ. V gave up 4 bases and J gave up 4 bases; unmatched junction bases: 7. The CDR3 loop is CASSLAEGFTGELFF. CDR3 bases: TGCGCCAGCAGCCTAGCGGAGGGATTCACCGGGGAGCTGTTTTTT.

This clonotype was recorded once. The rearrangement joins TRBV6-5 to TRBJ1-4, with D tentatively TRBD1 (6 bases). Germline-derived CDR1 and CDR2 are MNHEY and SVGAGI. V lost 6 bases and J 10 bases, leaving 24 bases between the germline ends. This CDR3 is built from 16 residues. The chain's CDR3 is CASSRSSRGASGKLFF. Written as DNA, the CDR3 is TGTGCCAGCAGCCGGTCAAGCAGGGGTGCCTCTGGAAAACTGTTTTTT.

The rearrangement uses TRBV20-1 and TRBJ2-5; D could derive from TRBD1 or TRBD2 (5 bases each). Germline CDR1 is DFQATT and CDR2 is SNEGSKA (reference sequence). V lost 3 bases and J lost 4, with 18 bases in between. The CDR3 has 15 amino acids. In nucleotides, the CDR3 is TGCAGTGCTAGGGAGCCGGGACGGTGGGTAGAGACCCAGTACTTC. Encoded protein: CSAREPGRWVETQYF.

The gene calls are TRBV27 and TRBJ2-1; 7 bases agree with TRBD2. The V segment lost 6 bases and the J segment 6 bases; nucleotides outside the gene matches: 11. Germline V gene lookup returns CDR1 MNHEY and CDR2 SMNVEV (reference sequence). The CDR3 spans 15 residues. The CDR3 DNA follows: TGTGCCAGCAGGCCTGGGACTAACCTTTTCAATGAGCAGTTCTTC. Its protein is CASRPGTNLFNEQFF.

This chain uses TRBV7-8 with TRBJ2-5, with a tentative D call TRBD2 (6 bases). Near its end, the DNA agrees better with TRBJ2-7, so the J call may be wrong. The germline gives CDR1 SGHVS, CDR2 FQNEAQ. The CDR3 has 16 amino acids. CDR3 residues: CASSLAVGTVAGEQYF. The CDR3 DNA follows: TGTGCCAGCAGCTTAGCCGTGGGGACTGTTGCTGGCGAGCAGTACTTC.

The chain links TRBV12-3 or TRBV12-4 to TRBJ1-4; D gene ambiguous. The CDR3 has 15 amino acids. Deletions cut 5 bases from V and 5 bases from J, with 15 bases between. The CDR3 DNA is TGTGCCAGCAGTACCCGGGAGGGCTGGAATGAAAAACTGTTTTTT. Protein: CASSTREGWNEKLFF.

The CDR3 is CASSSYRDRETQYF. DNA of the CDR3: TGTGCCAGCAGCTCCTACCGTGACCGGGAGACCCAGTACTTC. The V and J genes are TRBV7-9 and TRBJ2-5; D is undetermined. The germline V and J ends were trimmed by 4 bases and 5 bases, with 14 bases remaining between them. The CDR3 is 14 amino acids. Germline values: CDR1 SEHNR, CDR2 FQNEAQ (reference sequence).

CDR3 nucleotide sequence: TGCGCCAGCAGCCAAGCAGGGATAGCGAGAGGGGGGGAGACCCAGTACTTC. The encoded protein is CASSQAGIARGGETQYF. The rearrangement joins TRBV4-1 to TRBJ2-5; perhaps D is TRBD1 or TRBD2 (6 bases each). V was cut by 1 base and J by 5 bases, with 20 bases left in between. Germline CDR1 is MGHRA and CDR2 is YSYEKL. The CDR3 runs to 17 residues.

The chain combines TRBV6-1 with TRBJ1-2, with 8 bases identical to TRBD1. V lost 11 bases and J lost 0; bases outside the gene matches: 11. This CDR3 contains 15 residues. Germline loops: CDR1 MNHNS, CDR2 SASEGT. The CDR3 DNA reads TGTGCCGGAAAGGAGGGACAGGCCACTAACTATGGCTACACCTTC. Translating it yields CAGKEGQATNYGYTF.

The chain has TRBV29-1 and TRBJ2-7, with 10 bases fitting TRBD1. The germline V gene has CDR1 SQVTM and CDR2 ANQGSEA. The CDR3 extends over 14 amino acids. V shed 6 bases and J 5 bases; nucleotides not matched to a gene: 10. The CDR3 region has the DNA TGCAGCGTCGGACGCGCCGGGACAGGGGACGAGCAGTACTTC. Residues: CSVGRAGTGDEQYF.

The rearrangement uses TRBV29-1 and TRBJ2-3; D ambiguous. The CDR3 extends over 14 amino acids. Trimming removed 3 bases from V and 0 bases from J, with 10 bases in between. CDR1 SQVTM and CDR2 ANQGSEA come from the germline V gene. The CDR3 DNA reads TGCAGCGTTGAGGTCCTTTCTAGCACAGATACGCAGTATTTT. Translation: CSVEVLSSTDTQYF.

This clonotype occurred a few times. The rearrangement uses TRBV20-1 and TRBJ2-7; TRBD1 is a possible D gene (5 bases). V lost 3 bases, J lost 4 bases, and 16 bases lay in between. The CDR3 extends over 14 amino acids. Germline assignment: CDR1 DFQATT and CDR2 SNEGSKA (reference sequence). The CDR3 is CSASRWGSNYEQYF. Written as DNA, the CDR3 is TGCAGTGCTAGTCGGTGGGGCTCCAATTACGAGCAGTACTTC.

This clonotype was seen only a few times. This rearrangement joins TRBV6-1 to TRBJ2-1, with TRBD2 as a possible D gene (7 bases). The CDR3 is 16 amino acids. Trimming pared 1 base from V and 1 base from J, leaving 11 bases between. Germline lookup yields CDR1 MNHNS and CDR2 SASEGT. The CDR3 is CASSEGGGGSYNEQFF. DNA for the CDR3: TGTGCCAGCAGTGAAGGGGGAGGGGGGTCCTACAATGAGCAGTTCTTC.

This sequence joins TRBV12-3 or TRBV12-4 and TRBJ2-3, with 10 bases that match TRBD1. The CDR3 is made up of 16 amino acids. V lost 4 bases to trimming and J lost 2 bases; unmatched junction nucleotides: 6. This CDR3 reads CASSSRTGGDTDTQYF. The CDR3 nucleotides are TGTGCCAGCAGTTCCCGGACAGGGGGGGACACAGATACGCAGTATTTT.

This clonotype appeared once. The chain couples TRBV20-1 to TRBJ2-7, with TRBD2 matching 7 bases. Trimming cost V 3 bases and J 0 bases; bases outside gene matches: 11. This CDR3 has 16 amino acids. Germline V gives CDR1 DFQATT, CDR2 SNEGSKA (reference sequence). In DNA form, the CDR3 reads TGCAGTGCTAGGCCTCTCGTCGGGAGGAGCTCCTACGAGCAGTACTTC. This gives the protein CSARPLVGRSSYEQYF.

The gene calls are TRBV29-1 and TRBJ2-5, with 11 nucleotides matching TRBD2. Germline CDR1 reads SQVTM; CDR2 reads ANQGSEA. V trimming: 4 bases; J trimming: 5 bases; junction bases outside the gene matches: 3. CDR3 size: 13 residues. In nucleotides, the CDR3 is TGCAGCGTTGTACTAGCGGGAGTCGAGACCCAGTACTTC. Its translation is CSVVLAGVETQYF.

In DNA, the CDR3 is TGCGCCAGCAGCCACACACAAAGCTCCTACAATGAGCAGTACTTC. Amino acids: CASSHTQSSYNEQYF. The rearrangement links TRBV5-1 to TRBJ2-1; no firm D call. The J call may not be correct, given that the DNA end is closer to TRBJ2-7. This CDR3 is 15 amino acids long. Germline CDR1 is SGHRS and CDR2 is YFSETQ.

This rearrangement joins TRBV20-1 to TRBJ1-1; 7 bases map to TRBD1. The CDR3 has 13 residues. CDR1 and CDR2 (germline): DFQATT, SNEGSKA (reference sequence). The trim removed 4 bases at V and 4 bases at J, leaving 6 bases unmatched. CDR3 nucleotide sequence: TGCAGTGCTACGACAGGGTACGGCACTGAAGCTTTCTTT. Translation gives CSATTGYGTEAFF.

V is TRBV2 and J is TRBJ2-7, with 10 bases fitting TRBD1. The CDR3 sequence is 15 residues long. With 6 bases clipped from V and 5 bases from J, the junction kept 10 bases outside the gene matches. CDR1 and CDR2 from the germline V gene are SNHLY and FYNNEI. The CDR3: CASRSDRGNLNEQYF. CDR3 DNA: TGTGCCAGCAGGTCGGACAGGGGGAATTTAAACGAGCAGTACTTC. The whole variable domain, filled in from reference TRBV2 and TRBJ2-7, reads EPEVTQTPSHQVTQMGQEVILRCVPISNHLYFYWYRQILGQKVEFLVSFYNNEISEKSEIFDDQFSVERPDGSNFTLKIRSTKLEDSAMYFCASRSDRGNLNEQYFGPGTRLTVT.

Only a few counts were recorded for this clonotype. CDR3 region: CATSSKTVETYEQYF. CDR3 DNA sequence: TGTGCCACCAGCAGCAAGACAGTGGAGACCTACGAGCAGTACTTC. V gene TRBV15 combines with J gene TRBJ2-7, with TRBD1 as a possible D gene (5 bases). V dropped 3 bases and J dropped 2 bases, with 14 bases sitting between them. The germline V gene encodes CDR1 LNHNV and CDR2 YYDKDF (reference sequence). This CDR3 region has 15 residues.

This clonotype was seen only a few times. The chain recombines TRBV12-3 or TRBV12-4 with TRBJ2-2; D might be TRBD2 (7 bases). This CDR3 has 14 residues. V lost 7 bases and J lost 6, with 15 bases in between. CDR3 nucleotide sequence: TGTGCCAGCAACTCGCTGGGGGGGCCCGGGGAGCTGTTTTTT. This codes for CASNSLGGPGELFF.

This chain connects TRBV28 to TRBJ1-2, with a possible D match to TRBD1 (5 bases). Germline CDR1 and CDR2: MDHEN and SYDVKM. The length of the CDR3 is 13 residues. The V end lost 5 bases, the J end lost 7 bases, and 14 bases lay between the germline ends. The CDR3 protein is CASSPGYAAGYTF. The CDR3 nucleotides are TGTGCCAGCAGTCCAGGGTATGCTGCTGGCTACACCTTC.

This rearrangement joins TRBV20-1 to TRBJ2-1, with a weak D call TRBD1 (5 bases). V was trimmed by 2 bases and J by 6 bases, leaving 11 bases between them. The CDR3 is made up of 13 amino acids. Germline V gene data show CDR1 as DFQATT and CDR2 as SNEGSKA (reference sequence). CDR3 amino acids: CSARWNRFNEQFF. The DNA for the CDR3 is TGCAGTGCTAGATGGAACAGGTTCAATGAGCAGTTCTTC.